This record concerns one T cell receptor beta chain sequence. The antigen remains unidentified. CDR3 length: 13 residues. V was pared by 4 bases and J by 7 bases, with 5 bases of the junction left unmatched. Germline V gene data show CDR1 as MNHNS and CDR2 as SASEGT. This sample was included in a study of shared clonotypes between healthy human individuals. The repertoire was sequenced with immunoSEQ multiplex PCR; TCRdb's copy has only in-frame clones and lacks some. The sample has 2 million to 2.5 million clones; about 94% are singletons. Study-level findings and limits: Depth of sequencing was expected to influence donor clonotype sharing. Incompleteness in sorted-subset sequencing, despite large depth, was shown by rarefaction.

Sequencing used naive CD4+ T cells sorted from blood. The subset is: CD45RA+ positively selected. The chain combines TRBV6-1 with TRBJ2-3; TRBD1 matches at 7 bases. The clonotype was recovered from a man aged 18-30 years in good health. The CDR3 here is CASSVPGGYTQYF. CDR3 DNA sequence: TGTGCCAGCAGTGTCCCAGGGGGTTATACGCAGTATTTT.